Below are 8 T cell receptor beta chains sequenced from a single sample in a study of T cells in Graves' hyperthyroidism and ophthalmopathy. There were TCR beta CDR3 regions amplified from RNA transcripts. When the TCR CDR3 underwent first-round RT-PCR, the HTBI primer set was used. In TCRdb, the multiplex PCR reads were re-called with MiXCR into one record per CDR3 protein. The sample has more than 550,000 distinct CDR3 sequences; approximately 15% are singletons. Sequenced input: blood. These receptors were collected from a man in his fifties with Graves' hyperthyroidism.

This clonotype was detected ten times or more. The chain links TRBV20-1 to TRBJ1-2, with 8 bases that match TRBD1. The CDR3 is 14 amino acids. Germline trimming cut 3 bases from V and 6 bases from J; bases unmatched to any gene: 9. Germline V gene sequence: CDR1 DFQATT, CDR2 SNEGSKA (reference sequence). CDR3 region: CSASPADRANGYTF. The DNA of the CDR3 is TGCAGTGCTAGCCCCGCGGACAGGGCGAATGGCTACACCTTC.

This clonotype was recorded a few times. V is TRBV28 and J is TRBJ1-1; D gene ambiguous. Trimming took off 6 bases at V and 1 base at J, with 12 bases between the two ends. Germline CDR1 is MDHEN and CDR2 is SYDVKM. CDR3 length: 14 amino acids. This CDR3 reads CASSQLSENTEAFF. The CDR3, as DNA: TGTGCCAGCAGCCAATTATCAGAGAACACTGAAGCTTTCTTT.

This clonotype was observed a handful of times. The rearrangement joins TRBV24-1 to TRBJ1-5; possibly TRBD1 for D (5 bases). V lost 4 bases, J lost 2 bases, and 14 bases lay in between. CDR3 size: 16 residues. The germline V gene has CDR1 KGHDR and CDR2 SFDVKD. DNA for the CDR3: TGTGCCACCAGTGACTATAGGCAGGGTGGCAATCAGCCCCAGCATTTT. Amino acid sequence: CATSDYRQGGNQPQHF.

This clonotype was recorded a few times. The chain employs TRBV25-1 and TRBJ2-1; 8 nucleotides agree with TRBD2. Germline V gene sequence: CDR1 MGHDK, CDR2 SYGVNS. Trimming cost V 8 bases and J 6 bases; bases outside gene matches: 6. The CDR3 is 13 residues long. CDR3 DNA sequence: TGTGCCAGCTGTCTAGCGGGTAGCAATGAGCAGTTCTTC. Amino acid sequence: CASCLAGSNEQFF.

This clonotype appeared many times. This chain joins TRBV12-3 or TRBV12-4 and TRBJ2-7; 10 bases are shared with TRBD1. This CDR3 contains 15 residues. Germline trimming cut 5 bases from V and 3 bases from J; bases unmatched to any gene: 7. This chain's CDR3 is CASSKGQGIDYEQYF. The CDR3 DNA sequence: TGTGCCAGCAGTAAGGGACAGGGGATCGACTACGAGCAGTACTTC.

The table lists this clonotype with many counts. The gene calls are TRBV2 and TRBJ2-7; 10 positions match TRBD2. This CDR3 comprises 15 residues. The V segment lost 5 bases and the J segment 4 bases; nucleotides outside the gene matches: 8. The germline CDR1 and CDR2 sequences are SNHLY and FYNNEI. For the CDR3, the DNA is TGTGCCAGCAGTTTAGTGGCTAGCGGGAGTTACGAGCAGTACTTC. Its protein is CASSLVASGSYEQYF. The full variable domain, rest sourced from reference TRBV2 and TRBJ2-7, is EPEVTQTPSHQVTQMGQEVILRCVPISNHLYFYWYRQILGQKVEFLVSFYNNEISEKSEIFDDQFSVERPDGSNFTLKIRSTKLEDSAMYFCASSLVASGSYEQYFGPGTRLTVT.

This clonotype was detected ten times or more. V gene TRBV7-2 combines with J gene TRBJ1-2; tentatively, D is TRBD1 (5 bases). V was trimmed by 4 bases and J by 6 bases, leaving 9 bases between them. CDR3 length equals 12 residues. Germline V gene sequence: CDR1 SGHTA, CDR2 FQGNSA. CDR3: CASSYGTDGYTF. CDR3 in DNA: TGTGCCAGCAGCTACGGGACGGATGGCTACACCTTC. Using reference TRBV7-2 and TRBJ1-2 for the parts outside the CDR3, the full variable domain is GAGVSQSPSNKVTEKGKDVELRCDPISGHTALYWYRQSLGQGLEFLIYFQGNSAPDKSGLPSDRFSAERTGGSVSTLTIQRTQQEDSAVYLCASSYGTDGYTFGSGTRLTVV.

The V gene is TRBV29-1, the J gene TRBJ2-7; D remains unclear. Trimming took 6 bases from V and 2 from J, leaving 17 bases between them. Per germline, CDR1 SQVTM and CDR2 ANQGSEA. The CDR3 is 14 residues long. CDR3: CSVVSQTGAYEQYF. The CDR3 DNA reads as TGCAGCGTGGTTAGCCAGACTGGCGCCTACGAGCAGTACTTC.